This is a list of T cell receptor beta chains from one sample in a study of T cells in Graves' hyperthyroidism and ophthalmopathy. TCRdb re-called the multiplex PCR reads with MiXCR, one entry per CDR3 protein. The sample records about 840,000 distinct CDR3 sequences, roughly 37% being singletons. Sequencing was carried out using blood. These TCRs come from a man aged 18 to 29 with Graves' hyperthyroidism. Each CDR3 is given with its conserved first and last residue.

cdr3_length,j_call,v_call,cdr3_aa
12,TRBJ1-1,TRBV12-3/TRBV12-4,CASSFAAGEAFF
12,TRBJ2-7,TRBV29-1,CSVGDRPYEQYF
13,TRBJ1-5,TRBV6-6,CASSYIRDQPQHF
12,TRBJ1-5,TRBV10-3,CAISSGGQPQHF
15,TRBJ1-2,TRBV10-3,CAIGQEGQGIYGYTF
14,TRBJ1-1,TRBV7-9,CASSFSVERAEAFF
10,TRBJ2-3,TRBV20-1,CSASKDTQYF
13,TRBJ1-3,TRBV25-1,CASSEPGRGTTYF
14,TRBJ2-3,TRBV19,CASSIPDALDTQYF
13,TRBJ2-2,TRBV6-5,CASSYLNTGELFF
13,TRBJ1-4,TRBV2,CASSFPGNEKLFF
13,TRBJ2-6,TRBV10-3,CAILGAGANVLTF
12,TRBJ2-7,TRBV2,CAGVQLSYEQYF
15,TRBJ2-2,TRBV2,CASRVGQGQTGELFF
14,TRBJ2-2,TRBV12-3/TRBV12-4,CASSTGSGTGELFF
15,TRBJ1-1,TRBV11-2,CASSLMGLMNTEAFF